The clone carrying this T cell receptor beta chain occurred a few times. Its antigen is not known. This sample was taken from a study of blood T cells in healthy people across ages. Study findings and constraints: Strongly correlated with naive T cell percentage was TCR beta diversity. Aged donors had fewer naive CD4+ cells and lower diversity than long-lived donors.

The second PCR ran about 6 to 12 cycles with a sample-barcoded 5' primer and J-beta primers. TCRdb itself ran the 5' RACE reads through MiXCR, one entry per CDR3 protein. This table has approximately 760,000 distinct CDR3 sequences, 20% to 30% appearing once. Germline V gives CDR1 SGHTA, CDR2 FQGNSA. CDR3 length: 14 amino acids. V shed 3 bases, J shed 9 bases, and the junction held 11 bases outside the gene matches. These data were likewise used in another study, on T cells of mothers and their children. From that study: None of the identified T cell clones proved to be persistent microchimeric clones.

This sequence joins TRBV7-2 and TRBJ2-7; 7 positions match TRBD1. The TCR comes from a boy aged 5-17 years in good health. Sequenced: blood. The CDR3 loop reads CASSFSQGSGGQYF. The CDR3 DNA reads TGTGCCAGCAGCTTTTCACAGGGGAGTGGGGGGCAGTACTTC.